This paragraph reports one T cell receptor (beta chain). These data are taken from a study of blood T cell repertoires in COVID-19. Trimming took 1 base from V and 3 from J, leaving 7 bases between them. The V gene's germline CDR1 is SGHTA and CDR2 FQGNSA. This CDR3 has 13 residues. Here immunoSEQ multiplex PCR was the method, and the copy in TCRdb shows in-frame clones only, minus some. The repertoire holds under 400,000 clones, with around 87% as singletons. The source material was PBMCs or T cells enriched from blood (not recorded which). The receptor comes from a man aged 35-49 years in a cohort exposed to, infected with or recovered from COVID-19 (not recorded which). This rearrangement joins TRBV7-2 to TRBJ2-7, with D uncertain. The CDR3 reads CASSLGGGYEQYF. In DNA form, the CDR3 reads TGTGCCAGCAGCTTAGGCGGTGGCTACGAGCAGTACTTC. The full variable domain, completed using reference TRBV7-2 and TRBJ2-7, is GAGVSQSPSNKVTEKGKDVELRCDPISGHTALYWYRQSLGQGLEFLIYFQGNSAPDKSGLPSDRFSAERTGGSVSTLTIQRTQQEDSAVYLCASSLGGGYEQYFGPGTRLTVT.